This T cell receptor (beta chain) was sequenced during a study of a mutant IDH1 vaccine in newly diagnosed glioma. Study at large: The study gave patients eight vaccinations in weeks 1, 3, 5, 7, 11, 15, 19, 23.

Clones were sequenced by immunoSEQ multiplex PCR, and TCRdb holds only the in-frame ones, with some missing. The sample yields approximately 35,000 clones, roughly 90% seen once. About this clone itself: Its antigen is still unknown.

The germline V gene has CDR1 MNHEY and CDR2 SMNVEV (reference sequence). V lost 6 bases, J lost 4 bases, and 10 bases lay in between. The CDR3 sequence is 12 residues long. Specified time point: week 23, last vaccination. It was 300 ug of mutant IDH1 20-mer peptide that made up each vaccine dose, given with topical imiquimod. Sequenced material: PBMCs, taken from a glioma patient whose treatment included an IDH1 peptide vaccine. The source is a man aged 35 to 55 with glioma. This chain joins TRBV27 and TRBJ2-7; no definite D call. The DNA of the CDR3 is TGTGCCAGCAGCCCCCTCGGGTACGAGCAGTACTTC. It is translated as CASSPLGYEQYF.